Below are 3 T cell receptor beta chains sequenced from a single sample in a study of blood T cell repertoires in COVID-19. Some clones are missing from TCRdb's copy, which holds only in-frame ones; the method was immunoSEQ multiplex PCR. The table has more than 300,000 clones, around 87% seen once. The specimen sequenced was peripheral blood. All receptors derive from a woman aged 45-65 years with COVID-19, enrolled during active disease.

This clone was recorded a few times. The J gene is TRBJ1-3, the V gene TRBV6-6; no firm D call. Germline CDR1 and CDR2: MNHNY and SVGAGI (reference sequence). The CDR3 contains 13 residues. Trimming shortened V by 3 bases and J by 9 bases, and 12 bases separated the two germline ends. Written as DNA, the CDR3 is TGTGCCAGCAGTTATTCCACCAGATCCACCATATATTTT. As protein: CASSYSTRSTIYF.

The chain recombines TRBV28 with TRBJ2-1, with 7 nucleotides matching TRBD2. This CDR3 comprises 15 residues. Germline lookup yields CDR1 MDHEN and CDR2 SYDVKM. The ends lost 3 bases at V and 7 bases at J; junction bases unmatched: 9. Here the CDR3 reads CASSLGGRAKNEQFF. DNA for the CDR3: TGTGCCAGCAGTTTGGGTGGGAGGGCAAAAAATGAGCAGTTCTTC.

This chain links TRBV2 with TRBJ1-1, with D possibly TRBD1 on 5 matching bases. This CDR3 has 16 residues. The germline CDR1 and CDR2 sequences are SNHLY and FYNNEI. V lost 5 bases and J 0 bases, leaving 16 bases between the germline ends. The CDR3 region has the DNA TGTGCCAGCAGTCTGAGGCAGGGCTCAATGAACACTGAAGCTTTCTTT. Residues: CASSLRQGSMNTEAFF.